This entry concerns a single T cell receptor (beta chain). This record belongs to a study of immune characterization of retroperitoneal liposarcoma. TCRdb fed the PCR reads into MiXCR, producing one record per CDR3 protein. The sample includes around 10,000 distinct CDR3 sequences, about a quarter of them seen just once. This clonotype was sampled from a female donor with retroperitoneal liposarcoma. Sequencing was performed on tumor tissue.

The CDR3 coding sequence is TGTGCCAGCAGCTCCCAGGACAGCTTTAGAAGAGGCATTCAGTTCTTC. Encoded protein: CASSSQDSFRRGIQFF. V usage is TRBV7-6 and J usage is TRBJ2-3; maybe TRBD1 (6 bases). The J call may be in error: the DNA end matches TRBJ2-1 better. CDR1 is SGHVS, CDR2 FNYEAQ, per germline. The CDR3 extends over 16 amino acids.